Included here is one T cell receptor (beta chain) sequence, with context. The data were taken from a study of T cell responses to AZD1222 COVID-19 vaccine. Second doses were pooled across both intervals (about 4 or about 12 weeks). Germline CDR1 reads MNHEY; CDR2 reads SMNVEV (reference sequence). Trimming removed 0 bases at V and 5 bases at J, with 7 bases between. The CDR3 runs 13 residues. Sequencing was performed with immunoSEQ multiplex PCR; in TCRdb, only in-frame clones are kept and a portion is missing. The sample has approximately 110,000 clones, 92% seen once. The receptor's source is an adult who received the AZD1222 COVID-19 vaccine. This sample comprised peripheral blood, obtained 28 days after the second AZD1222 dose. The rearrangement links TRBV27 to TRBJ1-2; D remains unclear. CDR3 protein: CASSLSSGYGYTF. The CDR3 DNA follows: TGTGCCAGCAGTTTATCGAGTGGGTATGGCTACACCTTC.